This T cell receptor beta chain is from a study of blood T cells in healthy people across ages. A sample-barcoded 5' primer and a J-beta primer mix were used in a second PCR of roughly 7 to 11 cycles. TCRdb recomputed calls from the 5' RACE reads with MiXCR, one row per CDR3 protein. The profile covers 1.5 million to 1.9 million distinct CDR3 sequences, with approximately 42% appearing a single time and 4% taken by the ten largest. Germline CDR1 is SGHTA and CDR2 is FQGNSA. The CDR3 totals 13 residues. Remarks on this clonotype: Relative to the germline gene, one junction end is altered; a read error may explain this.

The J gene is TRBJ1-2, the V gene TRBV7-2; D is unresolved. Material: blood. This sequence was found in a woman under 30 in good health. For the CDR3, the DNA is TGTGCCAGCAGCTTCCGGGCCGACTATGGCTACATCTTC. Its protein is CASSFRADYGYIF.